This passage covers 10 T cell receptor beta chains from one sample sequenced in a study of blood T cell repertoires in COVID-19. Some clones are missing from TCRdb's copy, which holds only in-frame ones; the method was immunoSEQ multiplex PCR. This table has roughly 140,000 clones, approximately 88% appearing once. Source material: peripheral blood. The origin of the receptors is a man aged 70-80 years with acute or convalescent COVID-19.

The chain combines TRBV19 with TRBJ1-2, with a possible D match to TRBD1 (5 bases). CDR1 LNHDA and CDR2 SQIVND come from the germline V gene (reference sequence). This CDR3 is built from 15 residues. V was trimmed by 5 bases and J by 0 bases, leaving 13 bases between them. As DNA, the CDR3 is TGTGCCAGTAGTGAAAGACAGCCGGCTAACTATGGCTACACCTTC. Amino acids: CASSERQPANYGYTF. The full variable domain, in which reference TRBV19 and TRBJ1-2 provide the parts outside the CDR3, is DGGITQSPKYLFRKEGQNVTLSCEQNLNHDAMYWYRQDPGQGLRLIYYSQIVNDFQKGDIAEGYSVSREKKESFPLTVTSAQKNPTAFYLCASSERQPANYGYTFGSGTRLTVV.

The V gene is TRBV7-2, the J gene TRBJ2-5; 8 bases map to TRBD1. There are 17 residues in the CDR3. Germline lookup yields CDR1 SGHTA and CDR2 FQGNSA. V dropped 6 bases and J dropped 5; count of bases not matched to a gene: 17. The DNA for the CDR3 is TGTGCCAGCAGTCCAGGGGGCCTGGGGGGAGTCCAGGAGACCCAGTACTTC. It encodes CASSPGGLGGVQETQYF.

This chain joins TRBV5-1 and TRBJ2-7, with 11 bases identical to TRBD1. The CDR3 contains 15 residues. V lost 4 bases to trimming and J lost 4 bases; unmatched junction nucleotides: 7. The V gene's germline CDR1 is SGHRS and CDR2 YFSETQ. For the CDR3, the DNA is TGCGCCAGCAGCCCCCCGGGACAGGGGGAGTACGAGCAGTACTTC. Translated, it gives CASSPPGQGEYEQYF.

This clone was observed a single time. The chain carries TRBV4-2 and TRBJ2-1, with D maybe TRBD1 (5 bases). Looked up from germline, CDR1 is LGHNA and CDR2 is YNFKEQ. Deletions cut 6 bases from V and 5 bases from J, with 23 bases between. The CDR3 spans 17 residues. As DNA, the CDR3 is TGTGCCAGCAGTCCAAGCTTTCTAACGACAGACAACAATGAGCAGTTCTTC. Protein: CASSPSFLTTDNNEQFF.

In its sample, this clone was seen once. V gene TRBV21-1 combines with J gene TRBJ1-3; the table's D call, TRBD1, has no DNA check behind it. TRBV21-1 counts as a pseudogene. The CDR3 sequence is 17 residues long. This CDR3 is CASSTSSTYCSGNTIYF. CDR3 coding DNA: TGTGCCAGCAGCACCTCATCGACATACTGCTCTGGAAACACCATATATTTT.

This sequence joins TRBV7-8 and TRBJ1-6, with 10 nucleotides matching TRBD1. The CDR3 contains 15 residues. Trimming took 4 bases from V and 10 from J; bases not matched to a gene: 7. Per germline, CDR1 SGHVS and CDR2 FQNEAQ. The CDR3 region has the DNA TGTGCCAGCAGCTCCCGGGACAGGGGTAGGTCACCCCTCCACTTT. It codes for CASSSRDRGRSPLHF.

This clone was detected once. The rearrangement joins TRBV2 to TRBJ2-7, with 12 bases fitting TRBD2. The CDR3 is made up of 16 amino acids. V lost 2 bases and J lost 9; bases outside the gene matches: 11. Germline-derived CDR1 and CDR2 are SNHLY and FYNNEI. This chain's CDR3 is CASSEPTSGGPEWQYF. CDR3 nucleotides: TGTGCCAGCAGTGAACCAACTAGCGGGGGGCCCGAGTGGCAGTACTTC. Based on the CDR3 plus reference TRBV2 and TRBJ2-7, the full variable domain is EPEVTQTPSHQVTQMGQEVILRCVPISNHLYFYWYRQILGQKVEFLVSFYNNEISEKSEIFDDQFSVERPDGSNFTLKIRSTKLEDSAMYFCASSEPTSGGPEWQYFGPGTRLTVT.

V usage is TRBV19 and J usage is TRBJ1-5; 12 nucleotides line up with TRBD1. Germline CDR1 LNHDA, CDR2 SQIVND (reference sequence). The CDR3 loop spans 14 amino acids. J was trimmed by 8 bases and V by 7 bases; bases with no gene match: 6. CDR3: CASTGTGGSKPQHF. DNA of the CDR3: TGTGCCAGTACTGGGACAGGGGGCAGTAAGCCCCAGCATTTT.

The V and J genes are TRBV2 and TRBJ2-5; possible D gene TRBD2, 6 bases. CDR1 is SNHLY and CDR2 is FYNNEI in the germline V gene. The V end lost 4 bases, the J end lost 5 bases, and 14 bases lay between the germline ends. The CDR3 loop spans 14 amino acids. CDR3 in amino acids: CASSARRGGETQYF. Here the CDR3 DNA reads TGTGCCAGCAGTGCACGGCGGGGTGGGGAGACCCAGTACTTC.

The chain combines TRBV2 with TRBJ1-3, with TRBD1 matching over 9 bases. Germline V gene lookup returns CDR1 SNHLY and CDR2 FYNNEI. The CDR3 spans 15 residues. Germline trimming cut 6 bases from V and 2 bases from J; bases unmatched to any gene: 5. The CDR3 nucleotides read TGTGCCAGCAGCGAGTGGACAGGGGCTGGAAACACCATATATTTT. This translates into CASSEWTGAGNTIYF.